The 15 T cell receptor beta chains presented below share a single source sample, sequenced in a study of T cell repertoires in cytomegalovirus infection. TCRdb reprocessed the reads with MiXCR, giving one entry per CDR3 protein. This sample has about 130,000 distinct CDR3 sequences, with less than 9.5% found just once. The sample taken for sequencing was PBMCs. The source is a human donor in good health (CMV status not recorded). Some clones in this sample may be carry-over from other donors' samples.

At least ten counts were recorded for this clonotype. The chain links TRBV7-8 to TRBJ2-2; D remains ambiguous. The germline V gene has CDR1 SGHVS and CDR2 FQNEAQ. This CDR3 is 15 amino acids long. V was trimmed by 1 base and J by 3 bases, leaving 9 bases between them. CDR3 loop: CASSLGGLDTGELFF. CDR3 bases: TGTGCCAGCAGCTTAGGTGGGCTGGACACCGGGGAGCTGTTTTTT.

There are many counts of this clonotype. The chain couples TRBV7-3 to TRBJ1-6; no clear D gene. V lost 2 bases and J lost 9, with 8 bases in between. The CDR3 consists of 13 residues. Germline CDR1 and CDR2: SGHTA and FQGTGA. The CDR3 region has the DNA TGTGCCAGCAGCTTAGGTGATCTTTCACCCCTCCACTTT. Translation: CASSLGDLSPLHF.

This clonotype was detected ten times or more. The J gene is TRBJ2-7, the V gene TRBV5-1, with D possibly being TRBD2 (5 bases). CDR1 is SGHRS, CDR2 YFSETQ, per germline. The CDR3 has 15 amino acids. Trimming cost V 0 bases and J 3 bases, with 13 bases left between them. The CDR3 nucleotides are TGCGCCAGCAGCTTGGGGCCGGGAAGTGGCTACGAGCAGTACTTC. Protein product: CASSLGPGSGYEQYF.

This chain uses TRBV2 with TRBJ1-5, with D unclear. Germline lookup yields CDR1 SNHLY and CDR2 FYNNEI. This CDR3 is built from 13 residues. Trimming shortened V by 6 bases and J by 7 bases, and 13 bases separated the two germline ends. The CDR3 region has the DNA TGTGCCAGCAGCTCCGAAGGGAGACAGCCCCAGCATTTT. Protein product: CASSSEGRQPQHF.

A word on this clonotype: A much bigger clone sits one base away, suggesting this may be a read error. The rearrangement links TRBV20-1 to TRBJ2-1; D is undetermined. The CDR3 sequence is 11 residues long. Germline V CDR1 and CDR2: DFQATT, SNEGSKA (reference sequence). The CDR3 coding sequence is TGCAGTGCTTTCTCCAACAATGGGCAGTTCTTC. Amino acid sequence: CSAFSNNGQFF.

This rearrangement joins TRBV14 to TRBJ1-1, with TRBD1 matching over 7 bases. CDR3 length: 13 amino acids. Germline CDR1 SGHDN, CDR2 FVKESK. V was clipped by 5 bases and J by 3 bases; unmatched bases: 3. The CDR3 coding sequence is TGTGCCAGCAGCTACACAGGGGACACTGAAGCTTTCTTT. It encodes CASSYTGDTEAFF. The full variable domain, rest sourced from reference TRBV14 and TRBJ1-1, is EAGVTQFPSHSVIEKGQTVTLRCDPISGHDNLYWYRRVMGKEIKFLLHFVKESKQDESGMPNNRFLAERTGGTYSTLKVQPAELEDSGVYFCASSYTGDTEAFFGQGTRLTVV.

In this sample, this clonotype turned up a few times. V gene TRBV3-1 combines with J gene TRBJ2-2, with TRBD1 matching over 7 bases. The CDR3 sequence is 14 residues long. Looked up from germline, CDR1 is LGHDT and CDR2 is YNNKEL (reference sequence). With 3 bases clipped from V and 7 bases from J, the junction kept 5 bases outside the gene matches. In DNA, the CDR3 is TGTGCCAGCAGCCACGCACAGGGGTTCGGGGAGCTGTTTTTT. It specifies CASSHAQGFGELFF.

This clonotype was recorded at least ten times. The V and J genes are TRBV7-6 and TRBJ2-1; 10 bases match TRBD2. Unmatched junction bases numbered 15, after V lost 1 base and J lost 9 bases. Germline V lookup: CDR1 SGHVS, CDR2 FNYEAQ. The CDR3 contains 18 residues. The CDR3 region is CASSLEGFRTSGGIEQFF. CDR3 in DNA: TGTGCCAGCAGCTTAGAAGGTTTCCGGACTAGCGGAGGGATTGAGCAGTTCTTC.

This clonotype was detected a few times. V is TRBV3-1 and J is TRBJ1-1; a possible D gene is TRBD1 (6 bases). The CDR3 covers 13 residues. Germline V lookup: CDR1 LGHDT, CDR2 YNNKEL (reference sequence). Trimming cost V 1 base and J 12 bases, with 15 bases left between them. The CDR3 DNA reads TGTGCCAGCAGCCAAGCTAGGGCAGGGGCTTCTTTCTTT. Its translation: CASSQARAGASFF.

This clonotype was counted between two and nine times. This chain connects TRBV5-5 to TRBJ2-5; 8 bases fit TRBD1. From germline, CDR1 is SGHKS and CDR2 YYEKEE (reference sequence). CDR3 size: 15 residues. V was clipped by 2 bases and J by 5 bases; unmatched bases: 8. The CDR3 coding sequence is TGTGCCAGCAGCTTTTCGGACAGGGTCTGGGAGACCCAGTACTTC. It codes for CASSFSDRVWETQYF.

The chain employs TRBV30 and TRBJ1-2; D not resolved. The V end lost 3 bases, the J end lost 6 bases, and 17 bases lay between the germline ends. The CDR3 covers 14 residues. CDR1 is GTSNPN and CDR2 is SVGIG in the germline V gene (reference sequence). CDR3: CAWSVAGPRDGYTF. The CDR3 nucleotides read TGTGCCTGGAGCGTGGCTGGCCCTCGGGATGGCTACACCTTC.

This clonotype was seen at least ten times. The rearrangement joins TRBV7-2 to TRBJ1-6, with D uncertain. Between the trimmed V and J ends, which lost 6 bases and 7 bases, there was a span of 13 bases. Germline V gene data show CDR1 as SGHTA and CDR2 as FQGNSA. The CDR3 extends over 14 amino acids. The CDR3: CASRPGSGNSPLHF. The CDR3 DNA follows: TGTGCCAGCAGGCCCGGTAGCGGAAATTCACCCCTCCACTTT. Full variable domain (missing parts from reference TRBV7-2 and TRBJ1-6): GAGVSQSPSNKVTEKGKDVELRCDPISGHTALYWYRQSLGQGLEFLIYFQGNSAPDKSGLPSDRFSAERTGGSVSTLTIQRTQQEDSAVYLCASRPGSGNSPLHFGNGTRLTVT.

In this sample, this clonotype turned up many times. The chain's CDR3 is CASSWGGTLTEAFF. Written as DNA, the CDR3 is TGTGCCAGCAGCTGGGGTGGCACTTTGACTGAAGCTTTCTTT. This chain connects TRBV7-2 to TRBJ1-1; D is uncertain. V lost 4 bases and J 5 bases, leaving 14 bases between the germline ends. Germline V gene sequence: CDR1 SGHTA, CDR2 FQGNSA. The CDR3 extends over 14 amino acids. Full variable domain (remainder filled in from reference TRBV7-2 and TRBJ1-1): GAGVSQSPSNKVTEKGKDVELRCDPISGHTALYWYRQSLGQGLEFLIYFQGNSAPDKSGLPSDRFSAERTGGSVSTLTIQRTQQEDSAVYLCASSWGGTLTEAFFGQGTRLTVV.

This clonotype was counted many times. This chain joins TRBV6-4 and TRBJ2-1; 9 bases align to TRBD1. This CDR3 is 13 amino acids long. J lost 8 bases, V lost 6 bases, and 5 bases had no gene match. Germline V gene lookup returns CDR1 MRHNA and CDR2 SNTAGT. CDR3 sequence reads: CASSRDRADEQFF. The CDR3 DNA is TGTGCCAGCAGCCGGGACAGGGCCGATGAGCAGTTCTTC.

This clonotype was detected many times. The J gene is TRBJ2-3, the V gene TRBV7-9; TRBD1 is a possible D gene (5 bases). The CDR3 is 16 residues long. Germline V gives CDR1 SEHNR, CDR2 FQNEAQ (reference sequence). Trimming cost V 3 bases and J 4 bases, with 17 bases left between them. CDR3 region: CASSFPIHDSADTQYF. The DNA for the CDR3 is TGTGCCAGCAGCTTTCCCATACATGACAGTGCAGATACGCAGTATTTT.